Reported below is one TCR beta chain. What it binds is unknown. Method: immunoSEQ multiplex PCR; TCRdb's copy keeps in-frame clones and lacks some. The sample yields about 92,000 clones, just over 85% seen once. The CDR3 contains 14 residues. Trimming removed 0 bases at V and 3 bases at J, with 9 bases between. From germline, CDR1 is SGDLS and CDR2 YYNGEE. The data derive from a study of T cell responses to AZD1222 COVID-19 vaccine. Overall study results and limits: Breadth and depth of Spike-specific TCRs rose after two AZD1222 doses. CD4 TCRs associated with vaccination spanned spike, dominating at 160-218 and 743-854. Baseline seropositivity occurred in only 5 to 7 AZD1222 recipients. No day 14 peak samples; only post-peak repertoires were characterized.

The receptor was isolated from an adult in good health. This chain links TRBV9 with TRBJ1-2; D unclear. The sequences come from peripheral blood, collected on day 0 of MenACWY control vaccination. As DNA, the CDR3 is TGTGCCAGCAGCGTAGGCATGGCAGACTATGGCTACACCTTC. Its translation is CASSVGMADYGYTF. The variable domain in full, completed from reference TRBV9 and TRBJ1-2, reads DSGVTQTPKHLITATGQRVTLRCSPRSGDLSVYWYQQSLDQGLQFLIQYYNGEERAKGNILERFSAQQFPDLHSELNLSSLELGDSALYFCASSVGMADYGYTFGSGTRLTVV.